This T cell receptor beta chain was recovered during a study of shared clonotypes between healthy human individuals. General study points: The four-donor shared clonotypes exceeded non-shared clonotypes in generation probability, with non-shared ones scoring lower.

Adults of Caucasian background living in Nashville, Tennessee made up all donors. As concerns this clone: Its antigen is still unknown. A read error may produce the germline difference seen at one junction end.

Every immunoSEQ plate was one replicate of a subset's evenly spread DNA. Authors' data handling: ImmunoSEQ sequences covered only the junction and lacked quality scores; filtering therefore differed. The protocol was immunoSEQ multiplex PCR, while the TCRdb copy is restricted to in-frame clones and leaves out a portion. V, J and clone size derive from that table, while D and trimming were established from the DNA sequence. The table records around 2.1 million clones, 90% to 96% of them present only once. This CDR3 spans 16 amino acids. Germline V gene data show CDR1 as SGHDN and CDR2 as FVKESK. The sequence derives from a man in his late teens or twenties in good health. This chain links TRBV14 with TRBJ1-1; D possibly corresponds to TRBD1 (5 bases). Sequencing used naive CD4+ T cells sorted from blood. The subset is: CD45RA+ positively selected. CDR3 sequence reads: CASSPSLGTTLTGAFF. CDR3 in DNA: TGTGCCAGCAGCCCCTCGTTAGGGACTACCCTTACTGGAGCTTTCTTT.